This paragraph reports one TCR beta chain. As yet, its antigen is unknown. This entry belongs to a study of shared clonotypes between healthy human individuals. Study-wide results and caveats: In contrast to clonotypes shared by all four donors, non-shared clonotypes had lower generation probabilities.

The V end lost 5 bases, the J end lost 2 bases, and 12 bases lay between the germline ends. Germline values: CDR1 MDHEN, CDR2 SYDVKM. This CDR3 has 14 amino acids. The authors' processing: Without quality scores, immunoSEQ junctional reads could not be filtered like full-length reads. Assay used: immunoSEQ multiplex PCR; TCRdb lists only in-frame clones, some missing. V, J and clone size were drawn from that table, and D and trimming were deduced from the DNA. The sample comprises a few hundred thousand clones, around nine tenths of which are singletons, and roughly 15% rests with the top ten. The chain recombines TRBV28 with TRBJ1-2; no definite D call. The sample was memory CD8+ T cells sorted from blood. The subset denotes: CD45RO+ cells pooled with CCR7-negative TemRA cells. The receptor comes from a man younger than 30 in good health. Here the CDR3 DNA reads TGTGCCAGCAGTAGCAGATCCGGAAACTATGGCTACACCTTC. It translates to CASSSRSGNYGYTF.